The 2 T cell receptor beta chains below come from one sample, sequenced in a study of T cells in Graves' hyperthyroidism and ophthalmopathy. Using RNA transcripts as the source, TCR beta CDR3 regions were amplified. The HTBI set primed first-round TCR CDR3 RT-PCR. MiXCR was run by TCRdb on the multiplex PCR reads, yielding one entry per CDR3 protein. Among 700,000 or so distinct CDR3 sequences, about 15% were seen once, and the ten largest hold 8.4%. The sequenced material came from blood. These receptors were collected from a man between 18 and 29 years old with Graves' hyperthyroidism.

This clonotype was observed many times. The genes are TRBV12-3 or TRBV12-4 and TRBJ1-2; no firm D call. This CDR3 is 14 amino acids long. The V end was cut by 5 bases, the J end by 4 bases, with 14 bases between. The chain's CDR3 is CASSPRPTAYGYTF. DNA for the CDR3: TGTGCCAGCAGTCCTCGACCGACGGCCTATGGCTACACCTTC.

This clonotype was seen many times. This chain uses TRBV20-1 with TRBJ2-3; D not certain. The length of the CDR3 is 12 residues. Trimming cost V 2 bases and J 2 bases, with 5 bases left between them. The germline gives CDR1 DFQATT, CDR2 SNEGSKA (reference sequence). The CDR3 DNA reads as TGCAGTGCTAGAAGGACCACAGATACGCAGTATTTT. As protein: CSARRTTDTQYF.